Shown below are 19 T cell receptor beta chains from a single sample sequenced in a study of blood T cell repertoires in COVID-19. Assay: immunoSEQ multiplex PCR; the TCRdb copy retains only in-frame clones and omits some. The sample holds roughly 400,000 clones, roughly 88% seen once. The material sequenced was PBMCs or T cells enriched from blood (not recorded which). The receptors originated from a woman aged 40 to 55 with acute COVID-19.

This clone appeared a single time. The chain has TRBV27 and TRBJ1-2, with a weak D call TRBD1 (5 bases). The germline gives CDR1 MNHEY, CDR2 SMNVEV (reference sequence). Trimming shortened V by 6 bases and J by 7 bases, and 24 bases separated the two germline ends. This CDR3 has 16 amino acids. The CDR3 DNA reads as TGTGCCAGCAGAGATCTCTTAGGGGCGAATTGGTTTGGCTACACCTTC. It translates to CASRDLLGANWFGYTF.

This chain links TRBV3-1 (or the pseudogene TRBV3-2) with TRBJ2-2; tentative D call: TRBD2 (6 bases). The V end was cut by 3 bases, the J end by 0 bases, with 8 bases between. CDR1 LGHDT and CDR2 YNNKEL come from the germline V gene (reference sequence). The CDR3 loop spans 15 amino acids. DNA of the CDR3: TGTGCCAGCAGCCAGTGGGGGGCGAACACCGGGGAGCTGTTTTTT. The encoded protein is CASSQWGANTGELFF.

The genes are TRBV15 and TRBJ2-7; TRBD2 matches at 8 bases. Germline-derived CDR1 and CDR2 are LNHNV and YYDKDF (reference sequence). The CDR3 covers 16 residues. J lost 9 bases, V lost 0 bases, and 13 bases had no gene match. As DNA, the CDR3 is TGTGCCACCAGCAGAGATAGGACGGGGGGGTTCATTGTGCAGTACTTC. This translates into CATSRDRTGGFIVQYF.

J is TRBJ2-3 and V is TRBV5-1; 8 nucleotides align to TRBD1. CDR1 is SGHRS and CDR2 is YFSETQ in the germline V gene. V shed 0 bases, J shed 4 bases, and the junction held 4 bases outside the gene matches. CDR3 length: 15 residues. In nucleotides, the CDR3 is TGCGCCAGCAGCTTGGCCGGGACAGGAGCAGATACGCAGTATTTT. Translation gives CASSLAGTGADTQYF. The variable domain in full, completed from reference TRBV5-1 and TRBJ2-3, reads KAGVTQTPRYLIKTRGQQVTLSCSPISGHRSVSWYQQTPGQGLQFLFEYFSETQRNKGNFPGRFSGRQFSNSRSEMNVSTLELGDSALYLCASSLAGTGADTQYFGPGTRLTVL.

This clone was seen only once. V and J are TRBV7-2 and TRBJ1-1; tentative D call: TRBD1 (6 bases). CDR1 is SGHTA, CDR2 FQGNSA, per germline. The CDR3 has 14 amino acids. The germline V and J ends were trimmed by 5 bases and 1 base, with 11 bases remaining between them. The CDR3 here is CASSAQGWNTEAFF. Here the CDR3 DNA reads TGTGCCAGCAGCGCTCAGGGGTGGAACACTGAAGCTTTCTTT. Full variable domain (outside the CDR3, taken from reference TRBV7-2 and TRBJ1-1): GAGVSQSPSNKVTEKGKDVELRCDPISGHTALYWYRQSLGQGLEFLIYFQGNSAPDKSGLPSDRFSAERTGGSVSTLTIQRTQQEDSAVYLCASSAQGWNTEAFFGQGTRLTVV.

J is TRBJ2-7 and V is TRBV18; D gene ambiguous. Per germline, CDR1 KGHSH and CDR2 LQKENI. The CDR3 totals 14 residues. Between the trimmed V and J ends, which lost 2 bases and 4 bases, there was a span of 12 bases. For the CDR3, the DNA is TGTGCCAGCTCACCAACGAAACAGTTTTACGAGCAGTACTTC. Its translation is CASSPTKQFYEQYF.

The chain couples TRBV5-1 to TRBJ2-2; 7 bases fit TRBD2. CDR3 length equals 16 residues. Per the germline V gene, CDR1 is SGHRS and CDR2 is YFSETQ. Germline trimming cut 4 bases from V and 3 bases from J; bases unmatched to any gene: 9. The CDR3 protein is CASSRRAGSDTGELFF. The CDR3 nucleotides read TGCGCCAGCAGCCGCAGAGCGGGGAGTGACACCGGGGAGCTGTTTTTT.

The chain couples TRBV5-1 to TRBJ2-7; 12 positions agree with TRBD1. This CDR3 region has 15 residues. CDR1 SGHRS and CDR2 YFSETQ come from the germline V gene. Unmatched junction bases numbered 7, after V lost 4 bases and J lost 5 bases. CDR3 sequence: CASSPWGQGAHEQYF. In DNA form, the CDR3 reads TGCGCCAGCAGCCCATGGGGACAGGGGGCTCACGAGCAGTACTTC.

The chain uses TRBV3-1 (or the pseudogene TRBV3-2) and TRBJ1-6, with D possibly matching TRBD1 (6 bases). CDR1 LGHDT and CDR2 YNNKEL come from the germline V gene (reference sequence). The CDR3 is 13 amino acids. V was shortened by 7 bases and J by 5 bases, with 9 bases between the two germline ends. CDR3 residues: CASKTGDNSPLHF. In DNA, the CDR3 is TGTGCCAGCAAGACAGGAGATAATTCACCCCTCCACTTT.

CDR3 sequence (DNA): TGTGCCAGCATCACGGGGGGACCAGGGGGCGCGCTATGTATTCAGCCCCAGCATTTT. Translated, it gives CASITGGPGGALCIQPQHF. V is TRBV11-3 and J is TRBJ1-5, with TRBD1 matching 8 bases. Unmatched junction bases numbered 23, after V lost 7 bases and J lost 6 bases. The CDR3 extends over 19 amino acids. CDR1 SGHNT and CDR2 YENEEA come from the germline V gene. The full variable domain, in which reference TRBV11-3 and TRBJ1-5 provide the parts outside the CDR3, is EAGVVQSPRYKIIEKKQPVAFWCNPISGHNTLYWYLQNLGQGPELLIRYENEEAVDDSQLPKDRFSAERLKGVDSTLKIQPAELGDSAVYLCASITGGPGGALCIQPQHFGDGTRLSIL.

The chain couples TRBV5-1 to TRBJ2-5, with TRBD2 matching 8 bases. Trimming at V came to 4 bases and at J to 3 bases, leaving 2 bases not matched to a gene. The CDR3 spans 13 residues. CDR1 is SGHRS and CDR2 is YFSETQ in the germline V gene. The CDR3 nucleotides are TGCGCCAGCAGCGGAGCGGGGGAAGAGACCCAGTACTTC. This encodes CASSGAGEETQYF.

The CDR3 sequence: CASSKQGPEAFF. In DNA form, the CDR3 reads TGTGCCAGCAGCAAACAGGGACCTGAAGCTTTCTTT. The chain uses TRBV5-6 and TRBJ1-1, with D perhaps TRBD1 (6 bases). Trimming removed 4 bases at V and 6 bases at J, with 10 bases between. Per the germline V gene, CDR1 is SGHDT and CDR2 is YYEEEE. The CDR3 extends over 12 amino acids.

The chain carries TRBV30 and TRBJ2-1; D is unclear. Germline values: CDR1 GTSNPN, CDR2 SVGIG (reference sequence). This CDR3 region has 10 residues. V was pared by 7 bases and J by 9 bases, with 10 bases between. This CDR3 is CASRLGEQFF. The CDR3 DNA reads as TGTGCCTCCCGCCTAGGTGAGCAGTTCTTC. Full variable domain (remainder filled in from reference TRBV30 and TRBJ2-1): SQTIHQWPATLVQPVGSPLSLECTVEGTSNPNLYWYRQAAGRGLQLLFYSVGIGQISSEVPQNLSASRPQDRQFILSSKKLLLSDSGFYLCASRLGEQFFGPGTRLTVL.

The count of this clone is one. This CDR3 is CASSLLSVSGNSYEQYF. CDR3 coding DNA: TGTGCCAGCAGCTTACTTTCGGTTAGCGGGAACTCCTACGAGCAGTACTTC. The chain uses TRBV7-9 and TRBJ2-7; 8 bases are a match to TRBD2. The J segment lost 0 bases and the V segment lost 2 bases, leaving 9 bases of the junction unmatched. Germline CDR1 is SEHNR and CDR2 is FQNEAQ (reference sequence). There are 17 residues in the CDR3.

V gene TRBV7-8 combines with J gene TRBJ1-2; possible D gene TRBD1, 5 bases. Germline V gene sequence: CDR1 SGHVS, CDR2 FQNEAQ. V gave up 0 bases and J gave up 4 bases, with 12 bases separating them. The CDR3 is made up of 15 amino acids. CDR3 region: CASSLAGRPPYGYTF. The CDR3 region has the DNA TGTGCCAGCAGCTTAGCGGGGCGGCCGCCCTATGGCTACACCTTC.

J is TRBJ2-1 and V is TRBV5-6, with 9 bases that match TRBD1. V gave up 0 bases and J gave up 2 bases; unmatched junction bases: 6. In germline, CDR1 is SGHDT, CDR2 YYEEEE. This CDR3 has 17 amino acids. CDR3 in DNA: TGTGCCAGCAGCTTGGACAGGGGGCGTCTCCCCTACAATGAGCAGTTCTTC. Translated: CASSLDRGRLPYNEQFF.

The chain uses TRBV27 and TRBJ1-2; D is possibly TRBD1 (5 bases). CDR3 length: 12 residues. Trimming took 7 bases from V and 4 from J, leaving 10 bases between them. Germline CDR1 reads MNHEY; CDR2 reads SMNVEV (reference sequence). CDR3 sequence: CASKGRSYGYTF. The CDR3 nucleotides are TGTGCCAGCAAGGGGCGAAGCTATGGCTACACCTTC.

The chain carries TRBV7-6 and TRBJ1-2; D possibly corresponds to TRBD1 (5 bases). The CDR3 covers 13 residues. V lost 1 base, J lost 4 bases, and 7 bases lay in between. The germline CDR1 and CDR2 sequences are SGHVS and FNYEAQ. This chain's CDR3 is CASSLGQSYGYTF. The CDR3 bases are TGTGCCAGCAGCTTAGGACAGAGCTATGGCTACACCTTC.

V usage is TRBV9 and J usage is TRBJ2-1; 7 bases align to TRBD2. This CDR3 has 15 amino acids. CDR1 SGDLS and CDR2 YYNGEE come from the germline V gene. With V trimmed by 3 bases and J by 3 bases, 6 bases remained unmatched. CDR3 sequence reads: CASSEGRGIYNEQFF. The DNA of the CDR3 is TGTGCCAGCAGCGAGGGGCGGGGGATCTACAATGAGCAGTTCTTC.